The 23 T cell receptor beta chains listed next were all sequenced from one sample in a study of CD8 T cells in ankylosing spondylitis. Study-wide findings and caveats: It appeared that ankylosing spondylitis blood was characterized by a TCR beta motif of 8 or 9 highly homologous variants.

Their cognate antigens are unknown. TCRdb reanalysed the 5' RACE reads using MiXCR and keeps one entry per CDR3 protein. The sample records approximately 540,000 distinct CDR3 sequences, approximately 11% being singletons. Sequencing was performed on blood, either unsorted or a sorted T cell fraction (not recorded which). The origin of the receptors is a male donor with ankylosing spondylitis.

This clonotype was seen repeatedly, ten times or more. This chain links TRBV24-1 with TRBJ2-3; D is perhaps TRBD2 (6 bases). V was shortened by 9 bases and J by 0 bases, with 9 bases between the two germline ends. Germline CDR1 reads KGHDR; CDR2 reads SFDVKD. The CDR3 runs 13 residues. CDR3 in amino acids: CATGTSSTDTQYF. DNA of the CDR3: TGTGCCACCGGGACTTCCAGCACAGATACGCAGTATTTT.

The J gene is TRBJ2-2, the V gene TRBV11-2, with 10 bases identical to TRBD2. The CDR3 is 16 amino acids. V shed 1 base and J 6 bases; nucleotides not matched to a gene: 5. The germline V gene encodes CDR1 SGHAT and CDR2 FQNNGV. The CDR3 DNA reads TGTGCCAGCAGCTTAGTTCCTAGCGGGAGATCCGGGGAGCTGTTTTTT. Translating gives CASSLVPSGRSGELFF. Combining the CDR3 with reference TRBV11-2 and TRBJ2-2 gives the whole variable domain EAGVAQSPRYKIIEKRQSVAFWCNPISGHATLYWYQQILGQGPKLLIQFQNNGVVDDSQLPKDRFSAERLKGVDSTLKIQPAKLEDSAVYLCASSLVPSGRSGELFFGEGSRLTVL.

The CDR3 here is CASSLVPALETQYF. In DNA, the CDR3 is TGCGCCAGCAGCTTGGTACCAGCCCTAGAGACCCAGTACTTC. This chain connects TRBV5-1 to TRBJ2-5; no reliable D call. The germline V gene encodes CDR1 SGHRS and CDR2 YFSETQ. V dropped 0 bases and J dropped 4 bases, with 10 bases sitting between them. CDR3 length equals 14 residues. Supplemented by reference TRBV5-1 and TRBJ2-5, the full variable domain reads KAGVTQTPRYLIKTRGQQVTLSCSPISGHRSVSWYQQTPGQGLQFLFEYFSETQRNKGNFPGRFSGRQFSNSRSEMNVSTLELGDSALYLCASSLVPALETQYFGPGTRLLVL.

This clonotype occurred a few times. This chain connects TRBV7-2 to TRBJ2-7; TRBD2 aligns across 14 bases. Germline CDR1 reads SGHTA; CDR2 reads FQGNSA. This CDR3 comprises 17 residues. V dropped 2 bases and J dropped 6; count of bases not matched to a gene: 9. The CDR3 nucleotides are TGTGCCAGCAGCTTACAAGGGACTAGCGGGAGTGAAGGCGAGCAGTACTTC. Protein: CASSLQGTSGSEGEQYF.

The V gene is TRBV5-8, the J gene TRBJ2-5; 8 bases match TRBD2. CDR1 and CDR2 from the germline V gene are SGHTS and YDEGEE. Trimming at V came to 2 bases and at J to 5 bases, leaving 11 bases not matched to a gene. The CDR3 runs 16 residues. In DNA form, the CDR3 reads TGTGCCAGCAGCTTCGGGAGGGCCCTTGAGCTTGAGACCCAGTACTTC. Its translation: CASSFGRALELETQYF.

This clonotype was observed a few times. CDR3 in amino acids: CASSLVAGWITDTQYF. The CDR3 DNA follows: TGTGCCAGCAGCTTGGTAGCGGGATGGATAACAGATACGCAGTATTTT. The gene calls are TRBV7-2 and TRBJ2-3; 8 nucleotides line up with TRBD2. Germline V lookup: CDR1 SGHTA, CDR2 FQGNSA. This CDR3 comprises 16 residues. The V segment lost 3 bases and the J segment 3 bases; nucleotides outside the gene matches: 8.

This clonotype was seen a few times. V gene TRBV28 combines with J gene TRBJ1-1; 10 bases match TRBD1. Trimming took 8 bases from V and 1 from J; bases not matched to a gene: 13. Per the germline V gene, CDR1 is MDHEN and CDR2 is SYDVKM. The CDR3 spans 17 residues. CDR3 sequence: CASRPGGTGVSNTEAFF. In DNA form, the CDR3 reads TGTGCCAGCCGACCCGGGGGGACAGGGGTCTCGAACACTGAAGCTTTCTTT.

The rearrangement uses TRBV7-9 and TRBJ2-6; perhaps TRBD1 as D (6 bases). Germline CDR1 reads SEHNR; CDR2 reads FQNEAQ (reference sequence). Trimming removed 4 bases at V and 2 bases at J, with 12 bases between. The CDR3 extends over 16 amino acids. The DNA of the CDR3 is TGTGCCAGCAGCTGGACAGATCGCCCTGGGGCCAACGTCCTGACTTTC. Its protein product is CASSWTDRPGANVLTF.

Only a few counts were recorded for this clonotype. This chain joins TRBV20-1 and TRBJ2-7, with 8 bases that match TRBD2. This CDR3 contains 14 residues. V was clipped by 3 bases and J by 4 bases; unmatched bases: 8. The germline V gene encodes CDR1 DFQATT and CDR2 SNEGSKA (reference sequence). CDR3 loop: CSASEIAGQYEQYF. The CDR3 DNA reads TGCAGTGCTAGCGAAATAGCGGGACAATACGAGCAGTACTTC.

This clonotype was detected ten times or more. V gene TRBV6-6 combines with J gene TRBJ1-1; possible D gene TRBD1, 5 bases. Germline V gives CDR1 MNHNY, CDR2 SVGAGI (reference sequence). Trimming stripped 6 bases from V and 1 base from J, with 9 bases between. The CDR3 has 13 amino acids. In DNA, the CDR3 is TGTGCCAGCAGCAGGGTAGAGAACACTGAAGCTTTCTTT. It encodes CASSRVENTEAFF.

This clonotype was counted a few times. The chain uses TRBV4-2 and TRBJ1-1, with TRBD1 identical over 8 bases. The CDR3 runs to 17 residues. Germline V gene data show CDR1 as LGHNA and CDR2 as YNFKEQ. V dropped 3 bases and J dropped 0; count of bases not matched to a gene: 9. The CDR3 coding sequence is TGTGCCAGCAGCCAGGAGGGGACAGGAGCTCTGAACACTGAAGCTTTCTTT. Its protein product is CASSQEGTGALNTEAFF.

This clonotype was seen many times. CDR3 sequence reads: CSAQTSGSKNEQFF. Written as DNA, the CDR3 is TGCAGTGCACAGACTAGCGGGAGTAAGAATGAGCAGTTCTTC. This chain uses TRBV20-1 with TRBJ2-1; 12 bases are a match to TRBD2. The V gene's germline CDR1 is DFQATT and CDR2 SNEGSKA (reference sequence). Trimming removed 6 bases from V and 7 bases from J; junction bases left unmatched: 7. This CDR3 comprises 14 residues.

Concerning this clonotype: This may be a read error: a much more frequent sequence differs by one nucleotide. The chain joins TRBV28 to TRBJ2-7, with 9 bases matching TRBD1. Germline values: CDR1 MDHEN, CDR2 SYDVKM. This CDR3 is built from 13 residues. Trimming cost V 4 bases and J 3 bases; bases outside gene matches: 1. The CDR3 is CASSSGQGYEQYV. Here the CDR3 DNA reads TGTGCCAGCAGTTCGGGACAGGGCTACGAGCAGTACGTC.

The V gene is TRBV4-1, the J gene TRBJ2-6; D gene uncertain. This CDR3 is 16 amino acids long. V was clipped by 1 base and J by 0 bases, with 7 bases between them. The germline gives CDR1 MGHRA, CDR2 YSYEKL. In nucleotides, the CDR3 is TGCGCCAGCAGCCAAGGACACAGCTCTGGGGCCAACGTCCTGACTTTC. It codes for CASSQGHSSGANVLTF.

This clonotype was seen more than once but under ten times. This rearrangement joins TRBV12-3 or TRBV12-4 to TRBJ1-1; D gene ambiguous. V was cut by 7 bases and J by 7 bases, with 7 bases left in between. This CDR3 has 10 residues. Here the CDR3 DNA reads TGTGCCAGCACCGGAGATGAAGCTTTCTTT. It is translated as CASTGDEAFF.

Only a few counts were recorded for this clonotype. This sequence joins TRBV5-5 and TRBJ1-6; TRBD1 might be the D (5 bases). The germline V and J ends were trimmed by 1 base and 8 bases, with 19 bases remaining between them. This CDR3 comprises 17 residues. CDR1 and CDR2 (germline): SGHKS, YYEKEE (reference sequence). CDR3 in DNA: TGTGCCAGCAGCTTGCGGCGGGGCGGGTTAATGGATTCACCCCTCCACTTT. This sequence encodes CASSLRRGGLMDSPLHF.

This clonotype turned up a few times. The chain joins TRBV6-5 to TRBJ2-1; 9 bases map to TRBD2. CDR3 length: 16 amino acids. Germline V CDR1 and CDR2: MNHEY, SVGAGI. V lost 2 bases and J lost 7; bases outside the gene matches: 9. The CDR3 is CASSYEGTSMDNEQFF. The CDR3, as DNA: TGTGCCAGCAGTTACGAGGGGACTAGCATGGATAATGAGCAGTTCTTC.

In the case of this clonotype: Relative to the germline gene, one junction end is altered; a read error may explain this. The rearrangement links TRBV7-9 to TRBJ2-7; possible D gene TRBD1, 6 bases. The CDR3 loop spans 14 amino acids. The germline CDR1 and CDR2 sequences are SEHNR and FQNEAQ (reference sequence). The CDR3 here is CASSPGTIAYGQYF. CDR3 DNA sequence: TGTGCCAGCAGCCCGGGGACAATCGCCTACGGGCAGTACTTC.

A few counts support this clonotype. The chain combines TRBV25-1 with TRBJ2-1; D call uncertain. Germline CDR1 reads MGHDK; CDR2 reads SYGVNS. The CDR3 covers 14 residues. V was trimmed by 2 bases and J by 4 bases, leaving 9 bases between them. The CDR3 coding sequence is TGTGCCAGCAGTGAAGTCCCACCATACAATGAGCAGTTCTTC. It yields the protein CASSEVPPYNEQFF.

J is TRBJ1-5 and V is TRBV7-2; D is unresolved. This CDR3 contains 15 residues. Trimming removed 5 bases from V and 4 bases from J, with 15 bases in between. Looked up from germline, CDR1 is SGHTA and CDR2 is FQGNSA. CDR3 sequence (DNA): TGTGCCAGCAGCCGCGCTCCGGGCGGTAATCAGCCCCAGCATTTT. Translated, it gives CASSRAPGGNQPQHF. The entire variable domain, with the rest obtained from reference TRBV7-2 and TRBJ1-5, is as follows: GAGVSQSPSNKVTEKGKDVELRCDPISGHTALYWYRQSLGQGLEFLIYFQGNSAPDKSGLPSDRFSAERTGGSVSTLTIQRTQQEDSAVYLCASSRAPGGNQPQHFGDGTRLSIL.

A few counts support this clonotype. J is TRBJ1-1 and V is TRBV28; D is unresolved. In germline, CDR1 is MDHEN, CDR2 SYDVKM. V shed 7 bases and J shed 8 bases, with 14 bases lying between them. The length of the CDR3 is 12 residues. The CDR3 sequence is CASTQGKIEAFF. CDR3 in DNA: TGTGCCAGCACCCAAGGGAAAATAGAAGCTTTCTTT.

This rearrangement joins TRBV19 to TRBJ2-7, with TRBD2 matching over 11 bases. CDR3 length equals 15 residues. Looked up from germline, CDR1 is LNHDA and CDR2 is SQIVND (reference sequence). The trim removed 5 bases at V and 6 bases at J, leaving 9 bases unmatched. CDR3 region: CASSLQTSGTFEQYF. The CDR3 DNA is TGTGCCAGTAGTTTACAGACTAGCGGGACGTTCGAGCAGTACTTC.

J is TRBJ2-1 and V is TRBV9; unclear D gene. The length of the CDR3 is 14 residues. Germline V CDR1 and CDR2: SGDLS, YYNGEE. Trimming removed 3 bases from V and 7 bases from J, with 14 bases in between. CDR3 bases: TGTGCCAGCAGCGCCCACTCGACGCGAAATGAGCAGTTCTTC. It specifies CASSAHSTRNEQFF.